Shown below are 23 T cell receptor beta chains from a single sample sequenced in a study of blood T cell repertoires in COVID-19. Profiling relied on immunoSEQ multiplex PCR, and the TCRdb table lists in-frame clones only, not all of them. The sample records approximately 210,000 clones, around 90% being singletons. Specimen: PBMCs or T cells enriched from blood (not recorded which). All receptors derive from a young man in a cohort exposed to, infected with or recovered from COVID-19 (not recorded which).

The chain carries TRBV5-1 and TRBJ2-1; the D is unclear. CDR1 and CDR2 (germline): SGHRS, YFSETQ. Trimming stripped 2 bases from V and 3 bases from J, with 6 bases between. The CDR3 contains 13 residues. As DNA, the CDR3 is TGCGCCAGCAGCTTCGCAGACTACAATGAGCAGTTCTTC. As protein: CASSFADYNEQFF.

The J gene is TRBJ2-1, the V gene TRBV28; TRBD2 aligns across 7 bases. The CDR3 covers 16 residues. Germline V CDR1 and CDR2: MDHEN, SYDVKM. After removal of 5 bases from V and 3 bases from J, the junction contained 10 bases not matched to a gene. CDR3 protein: CASSNSAGPLYNEQFF. The DNA for the CDR3 is TGTGCCAGCAGTAATTCAGCGGGGCCCCTCTACAATGAGCAGTTCTTC.

The chain uses TRBV11-3 and TRBJ1-1; D gene ambiguous. CDR1 SGHNT and CDR2 YENEEA come from the germline V gene. V lost 6 bases to trimming and J lost 2 bases, with 25 bases between them. This CDR3 spans 18 amino acids. CDR3: CASSYYPPWQDFNTEAFF. Here the CDR3 DNA reads TGTGCCAGCAGTTATTACCCCCCCTGGCAGGACTTTAACACTGAAGCTTTCTTT.

This clone was detected only once. V is TRBV5-1 and J is TRBJ1-4; a weak D match, TRBD1 (6 bases). The ends were cut back, 3 bases at V and 2 bases at J, with 8 bases in the middle. The CDR3 length is 14 residues. CDR1 is SGHRS, CDR2 YFSETQ, per germline. CDR3 protein: CASSSQGTNEKLFF. CDR3 DNA sequence: TGCGCCAGCAGCTCGCAGGGGACTAATGAAAAACTGTTTTTT. Together with reference TRBV5-1 and TRBJ1-4, the CDR3 gives the full variable domain: KAGVTQTPRYLIKTRGQQVTLSCSPISGHRSVSWYQQTPGQGLQFLFEYFSETQRNKGNFPGRFSGRQFSNSRSEMNVSTLELGDSALYLCASSSQGTNEKLFFGSGTQLSVL.

J is TRBJ1-2 and V is TRBV6-5; D is unresolved. Germline loops: CDR1 MNHEY, CDR2 SVGAGI. V lost 8 bases and J 8 bases, leaving 12 bases between the germline ends. The CDR3 has 11 amino acids. Written as DNA, the CDR3 is TGTGCCAGCCGCTCTGGACTGGGCTACACCTTC. Its protein is CASRSGLGYTF.

The gene calls are TRBV7-2 and TRBJ2-7; 13 bases map to TRBD2. Trimming cost V 4 bases and J 1 base; bases outside gene matches: 7. This CDR3 has 17 residues. CDR1 and CDR2 from the germline V gene are SGHTA and FQGNSA. The CDR3 loop reads CASSSNPGLAGSYEQYF. CDR3 in DNA: TGTGCCAGCAGCTCAAACCCGGGACTAGCGGGATCCTACGAGCAGTACTTC.

This clone appeared once. The chain carries TRBV6-4 and TRBJ2-2; 7 positions agree with TRBD1. Germline lookup yields CDR1 MRHNA and CDR2 SNTAGT. The CDR3 spans 16 residues. Trimming at V came to 5 bases and at J to 4 bases, leaving 10 bases not matched to a gene. CDR3 in DNA: TGTGCCAGCAGTCTCGAGGGGGCGCGCGGCACCGGGGAGCTGTTTTTT. This encodes CASSLEGARGTGELFF.

The count of this clone is one. V usage is TRBV28 and J usage is TRBJ1-6; possible D gene TRBD1, 5 bases. Trimming removed 7 bases at V and 8 bases at J, with 24 bases between. This CDR3 spans 17 amino acids. Looked up from germline, CDR1 is MDHEN and CDR2 is SYDVKM. CDR3 nucleotide sequence: TGTGCCAGCATCAGTTCGGGGGGGGGTCGGGACTATTCACCCCTCCACTTT. Translation: CASISSGGGRDYSPLHF. The complete variable domain, with remaining parts taken from reference TRBV28 and TRBJ1-6, reads DVKVTQSSRYLVKRTGEKVFLECVQDMDHENMFWYRQDPGLGLRLIYFSYDVKMKEKGDIPEGYSVSREKKERFSLILESASTNQTSMYLCASISSGGGRDYSPLHFGNGTRLTVT.

The rearrangement joins TRBV5-1 to TRBJ2-2, with TRBD1 matching over 9 bases. After removal of 0 bases from V and 4 bases from J, the junction contained 10 bases not matched to a gene. The CDR3 is 18 residues long. Per the germline V gene, CDR1 is SGHRS and CDR2 is YFSETQ. In nucleotides, the CDR3 is TGCGCCAGCAGCTTGGCATGGTCGGACAGGGGAAGCACCGGGGAGCTGTTTTTT. Its protein product is CASSLAWSDRGSTGELFF.

V usage is TRBV3-1 (or the pseudogene TRBV3-2) and J usage is TRBJ2-5; TRBD2 matches 8 bases. Germline lookup yields CDR1 LGHDT and CDR2 YNNKEL (reference sequence). The trim removed 4 bases at V and 5 bases at J, leaving 12 bases unmatched. The CDR3 has 16 residues. The CDR3: CASSRTEAGAGETQYF. The DNA of the CDR3 is TGTGCCAGCAGCCGTACCGAAGCGGGAGCGGGCGAGACCCAGTACTTC.

In DNA, the CDR3 is TGCGCCAGCAGCTTGGCAAAGGGGGTCTACAATGAGCAGTTCTTC. Amino acids: CASSLAKGVYNEQFF. This sequence joins TRBV5-1 and TRBJ2-1, with D possibly matching TRBD1 (6 bases). Trimming pared 0 bases from V and 3 bases from J, leaving 10 bases between. The CDR3 consists of 15 residues. CDR1 and CDR2 (germline): SGHRS, YFSETQ.

This CDR3 is CASSQDLAAYEQYF. CDR3 nucleotides: TGCGCCAGCAGCCAAGATCTCGCGGCCTACGAGCAGTACTTC. The chain recombines TRBV4-1 with TRBJ2-7; D call uncertain. The germline V and J ends were trimmed by 0 bases and 2 bases, with 8 bases remaining between them. CDR1 is MGHRA and CDR2 is YSYEKL in the germline V gene. CDR3 length: 14 amino acids.

The chain employs TRBV18 and TRBJ1-2; 9 bases are a match to TRBD1. The CDR3 spans 14 residues. Germline V CDR1 and CDR2: KGHSH, LQKENI. The trim removed 3 bases at V and 4 bases at J, leaving 3 bases unmatched. CDR3 sequence (DNA): TGTGCCAGCTCACCGGGACAGGGCGGCTATGGCTACACCTTC. It translates to CASSPGQGGYGYTF.

V gene TRBV6-4 combines with J gene TRBJ2-1, with TRBD2 identical over 8 bases. CDR1 MRHNA and CDR2 SNTAGT come from the germline V gene. V lost 5 bases and J lost 8; bases outside the gene matches: 8. The CDR3 sequence is 14 residues long. The CDR3 DNA sequence: TGTGCCAGCAGTCGAAGCGGGAGTGGGTATGAGCAGTTCTTC. This encodes CASSRSGSGYEQFF.

This clone was seen more than once but under ten times. The J gene is TRBJ1-1, the V gene TRBV19; the match to TRBD1 covers 10 bases. From germline, CDR1 is LNHDA and CDR2 SQIVND (reference sequence). V gave up 8 bases and J gave up 2 bases; unmatched junction bases: 2. There are 13 residues in the CDR3. CDR3 in amino acids: CASGTGDNTEAFF. In DNA, the CDR3 is TGTGCCAGTGGGACAGGGGATAACACTGAAGCTTTCTTT.

The rearrangement uses TRBV28 and TRBJ2-3, with 11 nucleotides matching TRBD2. With 3 bases clipped from V and 2 bases from J, the junction kept 13 bases outside the gene matches. There are 19 residues in the CDR3. Germline CDR1 reads MDHEN; CDR2 reads SYDVKM. This CDR3 reads CASSLVLTSGNHHTDTQYF. The CDR3 DNA reads TGTGCCAGCAGTTTGGTGCTGACTAGCGGGAATCATCACACAGATACGCAGTATTTT.

This chain uses TRBV7-9 with TRBJ2-7, with D tentatively TRBD1 (5 bases). Trimming stripped 5 bases from V and 0 bases from J, with 14 bases between. The CDR3 runs to 15 residues. The germline V gene encodes CDR1 SEHNR and CDR2 FQNEAQ (reference sequence). CDR3 sequence (DNA): TGTGCCAGCAGCCCCTCAGGGCTTAGCTCCTACGAGCAGTACTTC. This codes for CASSPSGLSSYEQYF.

This clone was counted a few times. The gene calls are TRBV4-2 and TRBJ1-1; D gene unclear. Germline CDR1 reads LGHNA; CDR2 reads YNFKEQ. This CDR3 has 13 residues. Trimming cost V 5 bases and J 1 base, with 8 bases left between them. In DNA, the CDR3 is TGTGCCAGCAGCTTAAACGGGAACACTGAAGCTTTCTTT. Translating it yields CASSLNGNTEAFF.

The V and J genes are TRBV6-1 and TRBJ1-3, with D possibly matching TRBD1 (5 bases). V dropped 0 bases and J dropped 1 base, with 7 bases sitting between them. Germline V CDR1 and CDR2: MNHNS, SASEGT. This CDR3 is built from 15 residues. This CDR3 reads CASSEAAGSGNTIYF. Written as DNA, the CDR3 is TGTGCCAGCAGTGAAGCGGCAGGGTCTGGAAACACCATATATTTT.

The rearrangement links TRBV18 to TRBJ2-7; 9 nucleotides agree with TRBD2. The CDR3 has 16 amino acids. CDR1 KGHSH and CDR2 LQKENI come from the germline V gene. Trimming cost V 1 base and J 5 bases; bases outside gene matches: 9. CDR3 sequence (DNA): TGTGCCAGCTCACCACGGACAGCGGGAGGCCACCACGAGCAGTACTTC. Amino acids: CASSPRTAGGHHEQYF.

This clone came up a few times. The V call is TRBV23-1, the J call TRBJ1-5, with 7 bases matching TRBD1. TRBV23-1 is known as an ORF, though its function is uncertain. Unmatched junction bases numbered 9, after V lost 6 bases and J lost 1 base. The CDR3 sequence is 16 residues long. The CDR3 spells CASSLQTGWSNQPQHF. The CDR3 bases are TGCGCCAGCAGCCTTCAGACAGGGTGGAGCAATCAGCCCCAGCATTTT.

This clone was counted a few times. The rearrangement uses TRBV11-3 and TRBJ2-7; D uncertain. V was clipped by 5 bases and J by 0 bases, with 11 bases between them. From germline, CDR1 is SGHNT and CDR2 YENEEA. This CDR3 contains 14 residues. CDR3 in amino acids: CASSPEQSSYEQYF. In DNA form, the CDR3 reads TGTGCCAGCAGCCCAGAACAGAGCTCCTACGAGCAGTACTTC. Together with reference TRBV11-3 and TRBJ2-7, the CDR3 gives the full variable domain: EAGVVQSPRYKIIEKKQPVAFWCNPISGHNTLYWYLQNLGQGPELLIRYENEEAVDDSQLPKDRFSAERLKGVDSTLKIQPAELGDSAVYLCASSPEQSSYEQYFGPGTRLTVT.

The gene calls are TRBV28 and TRBJ2-3; maybe TRBD1 (6 bases). V lost 6 bases and J lost 7, with 20 bases in between. The CDR3 runs 15 residues. Germline V gives CDR1 MDHEN, CDR2 SYDVKM. CDR3 nucleotides: TGTGCCAGCAGGGACAGACAGGCTGACCCCCATACGCAGTATTTT. Protein: CASRDRQADPHTQYF.